The 5 T cell receptor beta chains below all came from one sample that was sequenced in a study of blood T cells in healthy people across ages. Sample-barcoded 5' priming and a J-beta primer mix drove a second PCR of about 7 to 12 cycles. TCRdb fed the 5' RACE reads into MiXCR, producing one record per CDR3 protein. The profile shows about 780,000 distinct CDR3 sequences, roughly 24% of them singletons. This sample also belongs to another study, concerning T cells of mothers and their children.

Sequencing used blood. Source of these receptors: a boy aged 5-17 years in good health.

V usage is TRBV3-1 and J usage is TRBJ2-5, with 9 positions matching TRBD2. The V gene end was trimmed by 1 base and the J gene end by 4 bases; junction bases not matched to a gene: 7. CDR3 length: 16 residues. CDR1 is LGHDT and CDR2 is YNNKEL in the germline V gene (reference sequence). CDR3 nucleotides: TGTGCCAGCAGCCAAGGGCGTCTAGCGGGGCCAGAGACCCAGTACTTC. Amino acids: CASSQGRLAGPETQYF.

The chain recombines TRBV12-3 or TRBV12-4 with TRBJ2-1; TRBD1 might be the D (5 bases). Trimming cost V 1 base and J 9 bases, with 10 bases left between them. This CDR3 has 13 residues. The CDR3 loop is CASSLVRAGEQFF. The CDR3 region has the DNA TGTGCCAGCAGTTTAGTCAGGGCCGGTGAGCAGTTCTTC.

This chain links TRBV15 with TRBJ1-2, with a weak D call TRBD1 (5 bases). V dropped 3 bases and J dropped 3 bases, with 14 bases sitting between them. This CDR3 has 15 residues. Germline V gene sequence: CDR1 LNHNV, CDR2 YYDKDF (reference sequence). The CDR3 region is CATSSRGRGDYGYTF. DNA of the CDR3: TGTGCCACCAGCAGTAGGGGTCGGGGGGACTATGGCTACACCTTC.

The chain recombines TRBV7-9 with TRBJ1-2; a possible D gene is TRBD1 (6 bases). The CDR3 totals 13 residues. Per germline, CDR1 SEHNR and CDR2 FQNEAQ (reference sequence). The V end lost 5 bases, the J end lost 6 bases, and 13 bases lay between the germline ends. The CDR3 spells CASSLRGSNGYTF. Here the CDR3 DNA reads TGTGCCAGCAGCCTTAGGGGGTCGAATGGCTACACCTTC.

The chain joins TRBV5-1 to TRBJ2-3; 9 bases are a match to TRBD1. The V segment lost 2 bases and the J segment 0 bases; nucleotides outside the gene matches: 4. From germline, CDR1 is SGHRS and CDR2 YFSETQ. This CDR3 spans 16 amino acids. Written as DNA, the CDR3 is TGCGCCAGCAGCTTACAGGGGGCGCCCAGCACAGATACGCAGTATTTT. Its protein is CASSLQGAPSTDTQYF.